The entry that follows covers one T cell receptor beta chain sequence. The data are from a study of blood T cell repertoires in COVID-19. Germline values: CDR1 MNHEY, CDR2 SVGAGI. The CDR3 runs to 13 residues. V was shortened by 2 bases and J by 2 bases, with 7 bases between the two germline ends. Per the study methods: Amplification of reference gene primers provided the estimated nucleated cell counts. Using immunoSEQ multiplex PCR, the repertoire was profiled, and TCRdb retains in-frame clones only, with some absent. For V, J and clone size, that table is used; D and trimming come from the DNA. The sample lists about 50,000 clones, more than 75% occurring once.

The source is a woman aged 55-69 years with acute or convalescent COVID-19. The genes are TRBV6-5 and TRBJ2-7; D gene ambiguous. Sequencing input: peripheral blood. In nucleotides, the CDR3 is TGTGCCAGCAGTTACCAGGCCCCCTACGAGCAGTACTTC. Translating it yields CASSYQAPYEQYF.